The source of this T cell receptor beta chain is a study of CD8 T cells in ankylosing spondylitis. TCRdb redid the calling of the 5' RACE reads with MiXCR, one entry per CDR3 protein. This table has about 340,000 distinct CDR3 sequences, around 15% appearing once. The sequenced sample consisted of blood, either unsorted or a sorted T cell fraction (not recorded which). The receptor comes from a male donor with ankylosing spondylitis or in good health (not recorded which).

DNA of the CDR3: TGTGCCAGCAGCTCATCACAGGGCCCGGGAGAGACCCAGTACTTC. This translates into CASSSSQGPGETQYF. The V call is TRBV5-6, the J call TRBJ2-5; D may be TRBD1 (6 bases). The CDR3 has 15 residues. The germline V and J ends were trimmed by 3 bases and 4 bases, with 16 bases remaining between them. Germline V gene lookup returns CDR1 SGHDT and CDR2 YYEEEE.